This T cell receptor beta chain is from a study of T cell responses to AZD1222 COVID-19 vaccine. Findings of the study overall: After two AZD1222 doses, spike-specific TCR breadth and depth rose versus day 0. Sampling that yielded the repertoires occurred only after the peak T cell response. Mapped onto spike, vaccine-associated CD4 TCRs spanned it and were dominant at 160-218 and 743-854. It should be noted that donors were predominantly white British and more often female, and clonal diversity was possibly underestimated.

Some clones are missing from TCRdb's copy, which holds only in-frame ones; the method was immunoSEQ multiplex PCR. The sample includes 110,000 or so clones, approximately 88% of them seen just once. This CDR3 contains 17 residues. V lost 1 base and J lost 1; bases outside the gene matches: 7. Germline V gene lookup returns CDR1 SGHTA and CDR2 FQGNSA. As to this clone: Its antigen is undetermined.

Sequenced material: peripheral blood, taken on day 0 of AZD1222 vaccination. The rearrangement uses TRBV7-2 and TRBJ2-1; TRBD2 matches 7 bases. The TCR sequence derives from an adult in good health. In nucleotides, the CDR3 is TGTGCCAGCAGCTTAGGCGCGGGAGTGGGATCCTACAATGAGCAGTTCTTC. Its translation is CASSLGAGVGSYNEQFF.